Sequencing of this TCR beta chain was carried out in a study of T cells in Graves' hyperthyroidism and ophthalmopathy. TCR beta CDR3 regions were amplified from RNA. In the first-round RT-PCR of the TCR CDR3, the HTBI primer set was used. TCRdb re-called the multiplex PCR reads with MiXCR, one entry per CDR3 protein. In the table there are more than 350,000 distinct CDR3 sequences, 13% to 15% of which are singletons. Germline CDR1 DFQATT, CDR2 SNEGSKA (reference sequence). V shed 4 bases and J 1 base; nucleotides not matched to a gene: 7. There are 17 residues in the CDR3. For the diagnoses, clinical symptoms, serum thyroxine and TRAb, thyroid ultrasound and orbital computed tomography were used. This clonotype was seen repeatedly, ten times or more.

The genes are TRBV20-1 and TRBJ2-1; 13 bases match TRBD2. The receptor's source is a woman aged 55-75 years with Graves' ophthalmopathy. The material sequenced was blood. CDR3 residues: CSATGTSGTWSYNEQFF. Written as DNA, the CDR3 is TGCAGTGCTACCGGGACTAGCGGGACTTGGTCCTACAATGAGCAGTTCTTC.